The sequence of this TCR beta chain was determined in a study of beta chain features in type 1 diabetes. CDR3 length: 14 amino acids. Between the trimmed V and J ends, which lost 6 bases and 4 bases, there was a span of 16 bases. Germline V CDR1 and CDR2: MGHDK, SYGVNS. Every donor provided one heparinised blood draw, which averaged about 116 mL. Markers CD45RO/CCR7/CD25/CD127/CD95/CD27 served to sort CD4+ naive, central memory, regulatory and stem cell-like memory cells. TCRB transcripts that were expressed got sequenced, as all of the isolated RNA had been reverse transcribed. Only in-frame clones appear in the TCRdb table, and some are missing; sequencing was by immunoSEQ multiplex PCR. The sample yields around 250,000 clones, around 68% seen once.

The chain joins TRBV25-1 to TRBJ2-7; a possible D gene is TRBD1 (6 bases). Sequenced material: naive CD4+ T cells from blood. The TCR was taken from a man aged 30 to 45 in good health. Written as DNA, the CDR3 is TGTGCCAGCAGCCTGGACAGCCGCCAATACGAGCAGTACTTC. Its translation: CASSLDSRQYEQYF.